A selection of T cell receptor beta chains follows, all from one sample in a study of molecular identifiers for immune sequencing clone quantification. TCRdb itself ran the PCR reads through MiXCR, one entry per CDR3 protein. Altogether around 320,000 distinct CDR3 sequences are present, roughly 24% being singletons, with the ten largest covering about 0.73%. The specimen was naive CD8+ T cells from blood, with Jurkat cell RNA spiked in. These receptors were collected from a human donor in good health. Some libraries in this study had Jurkat cell RNA spiked in. CDR3s include the opening cysteine and the closing phenylalanine or tryptophan. Rows give clone size only sometimes, using once, few, many, or a class for an expanded clone.

len: 16
j_gene: TRBJ2-3
abundance: .
v_gene: TRBV11-2
CDR3aa: CASSHIAGGRTDTQYF

len: 14
j_gene: TRBJ1-1
abundance: few
v_gene: TRBV3-1
CDR3aa: CASSPREATLEAFF

len: 17
j_gene: TRBJ2-1
abundance: .
v_gene: TRBV24-1
CDR3aa: CATSDLKSGRQLDEQFF

len: 18
j_gene: TRBJ2-2
abundance: few
v_gene: TRBV7-9
CDR3aa: CASSSTQTTVPNTGELFF

len: 14
j_gene: TRBJ2-7
abundance: .
v_gene: TRBV2
CDR3aa: CASSDPGQRYEQYF

len: 14
j_gene: TRBJ2-7
abundance: .
v_gene: TRBV9
CDR3aa: CASSPGGGGYEQYF

len: 13
j_gene: TRBJ1-1
abundance: many
v_gene: TRBV13
CDR3aa: CASSLTVDTEAFF

len: 14
j_gene: TRBJ2-7
abundance: .
v_gene: TRBV7-9
CDR3aa: CASSLVGLTYEQYF

len: 12
j_gene: TRBJ1-1
abundance: few
v_gene: TRBV5-6
CDR3aa: CASSFSSAEAFF

len: 15
j_gene: TRBJ2-7
abundance: .
v_gene: TRBV29-1
CDR3aa: CSVDWGTGALREQYF

len: 16
j_gene: TRBJ2-5
abundance: many
v_gene: TRBV5-1
CDR3aa: CASSTPDRDFQETQYF

len: 17
j_gene: TRBJ2-2
abundance: .
v_gene: TRBV7-9
CDR3aa: CASRGEGFSLDIGELFF

len: 15
j_gene: TRBJ2-7
abundance: many
v_gene: TRBV2
CDR3aa: CASREDRNGVYEQYF

len: 14
j_gene: TRBJ2-7
abundance: many
v_gene: TRBV6-5
CDR3aa: CASSYWGGAYEQYF

len: 15
j_gene: TRBJ1-1
abundance: .
v_gene: TRBV4-3
CDR3aa: CASSQDYRVSTEAFF

len: 18
j_gene: TRBJ2-3
abundance: .
v_gene: TRBV11-2
CDR3aa: CASSLWASGGGGGDTQYF

len: 14
j_gene: TRBJ2-7
abundance: many
v_gene: TRBV7-8
CDR3aa: CASSSRQGAYEQYF

len: 13
j_gene: TRBJ2-7
abundance: .
v_gene: TRBV7-9
CDR3aa: CASSLVGDYERYF

len: 15
j_gene: TRBJ2-1
abundance: few
v_gene: TRBV11-2
CDR3aa: CASSPTRGSYNEQFF

len: 16
j_gene: TRBJ2-4
abundance: few
v_gene: TRBV19
CDR3aa: CASSIVGGRGKNIQYF

len: 15
j_gene: TRBJ1-1
abundance: many
v_gene: TRBV7-9
CDR3aa: CASSFSPAGGTEAFF

len: 12
j_gene: TRBJ2-3
abundance: many
v_gene: TRBV20-1
CDR3aa: CSGFTAADTQYF

len: 14
j_gene: TRBJ1-2
abundance: .
v_gene: TRBV24-1
CDR3aa: CAPSDNGLTHGYTF

len: 15
j_gene: TRBJ1-5
abundance: .
v_gene: TRBV27
CDR3aa: CTSSLLTGADQPQHF

len: 13
j_gene: TRBJ2-7
abundance: many
v_gene: TRBV5-4
CDR3aa: CASSQVDSYEQYF

len: 16
j_gene: TRBJ2-2
abundance: .
v_gene: TRBV27
CDR3aa: CASSKLPGHNTGELVF

len: 15
j_gene: TRBJ2-5
abundance: .
v_gene: TRBV4-2
CDR3aa: CASSQAGTDQETQYF

len: 15
j_gene: TRBJ2-7
abundance: few
v_gene: TRBV4-2
CDR3aa: CASSQFEGRGCEQYF

len: 15
j_gene: TRBJ2-3
abundance: many
v_gene: TRBV6-5
CDR3aa: CASSYIPASTDTQYF